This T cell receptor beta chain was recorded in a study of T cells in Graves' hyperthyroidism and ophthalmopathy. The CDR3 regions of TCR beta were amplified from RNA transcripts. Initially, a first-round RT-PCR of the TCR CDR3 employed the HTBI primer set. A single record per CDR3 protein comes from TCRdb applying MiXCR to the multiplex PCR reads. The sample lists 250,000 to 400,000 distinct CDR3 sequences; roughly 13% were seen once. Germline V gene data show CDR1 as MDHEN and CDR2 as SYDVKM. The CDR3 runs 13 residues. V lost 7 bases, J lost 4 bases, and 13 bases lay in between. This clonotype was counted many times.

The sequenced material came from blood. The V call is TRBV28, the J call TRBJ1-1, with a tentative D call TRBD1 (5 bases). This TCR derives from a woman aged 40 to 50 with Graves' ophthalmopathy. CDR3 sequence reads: CASNRGDLTEAFF. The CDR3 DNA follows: TGTGCCAGCAATCGAGGGGACCTCACTGAAGCTTTCTTT.